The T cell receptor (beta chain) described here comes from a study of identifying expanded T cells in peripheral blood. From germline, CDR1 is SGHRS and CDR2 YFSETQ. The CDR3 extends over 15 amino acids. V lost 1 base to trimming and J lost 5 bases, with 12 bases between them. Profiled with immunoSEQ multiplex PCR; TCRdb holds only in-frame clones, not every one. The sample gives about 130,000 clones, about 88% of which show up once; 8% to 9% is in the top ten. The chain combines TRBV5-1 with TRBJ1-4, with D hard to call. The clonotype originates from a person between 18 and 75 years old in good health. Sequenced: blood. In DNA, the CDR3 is TGCGCCAGCAGCTTGATTGCGGCAATGAATGAAAAACTGTTTTTT. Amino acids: CASSLIAAMNEKLFF.